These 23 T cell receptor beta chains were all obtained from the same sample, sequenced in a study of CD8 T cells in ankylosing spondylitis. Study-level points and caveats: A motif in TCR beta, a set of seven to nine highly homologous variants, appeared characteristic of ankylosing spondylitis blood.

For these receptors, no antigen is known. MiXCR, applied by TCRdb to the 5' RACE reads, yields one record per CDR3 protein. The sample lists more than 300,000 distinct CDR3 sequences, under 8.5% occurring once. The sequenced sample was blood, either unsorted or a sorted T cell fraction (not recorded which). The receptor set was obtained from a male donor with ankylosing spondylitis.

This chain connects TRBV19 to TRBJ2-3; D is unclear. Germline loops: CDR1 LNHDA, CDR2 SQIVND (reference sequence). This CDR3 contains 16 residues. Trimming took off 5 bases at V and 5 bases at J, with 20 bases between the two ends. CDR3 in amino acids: CASSPSPRLTGDTQYF. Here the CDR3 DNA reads TGTGCCAGTAGTCCCTCCCCACGACTGACTGGAGATACGCAGTATTTT.

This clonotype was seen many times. CDR3 DNA sequence: TGCAGTGCTAGAGATAGGGATGGGGCCGGACCTTCAGCTAACTATGGCTACACCTTC. This encodes CSARDRDGAGPSANYGYTF. The rearrangement links TRBV20-1 to TRBJ1-2; tentative D call: TRBD1 (5 bases). There are 19 residues in the CDR3. Germline V gives CDR1 DFQATT, CDR2 SNEGSKA (reference sequence). V was shortened by 0 bases and J by 0 bases, with 23 bases between the two germline ends.

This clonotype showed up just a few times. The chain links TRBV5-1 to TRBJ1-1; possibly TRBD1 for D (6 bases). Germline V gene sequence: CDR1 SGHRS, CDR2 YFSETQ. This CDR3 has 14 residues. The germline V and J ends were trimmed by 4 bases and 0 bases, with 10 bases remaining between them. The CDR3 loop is CASSPGVMNTEAFF. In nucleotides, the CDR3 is TGCGCCAGCAGCCCAGGGGTTATGAACACTGAAGCTTTCTTT.

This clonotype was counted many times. In DNA, the CDR3 is TGTGCCAGTAATCAGGGGTCTGGGGCCAACGTCCTGACTTTC. Translating it yields CASNQGSGANVLTF. The chain combines TRBV19 with TRBJ2-6; TRBD1 might be the D (6 bases). The CDR3 has 14 residues. The germline CDR1 and CDR2 sequences are LNHDA and SQIVND (reference sequence). The V end was cut by 7 bases, the J end by 1 base, with 8 bases between.

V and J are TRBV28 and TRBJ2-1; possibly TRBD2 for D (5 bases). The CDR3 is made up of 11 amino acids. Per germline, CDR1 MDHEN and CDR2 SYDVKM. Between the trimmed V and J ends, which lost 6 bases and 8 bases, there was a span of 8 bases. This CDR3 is CASSRRDEQFF. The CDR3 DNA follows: TGTGCCAGCAGCCGGCGGGATGAGCAGTTCTTC.

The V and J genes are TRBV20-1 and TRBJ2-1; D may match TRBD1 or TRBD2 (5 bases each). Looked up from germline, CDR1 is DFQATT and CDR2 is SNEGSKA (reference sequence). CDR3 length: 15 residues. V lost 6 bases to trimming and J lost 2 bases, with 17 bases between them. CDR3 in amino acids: CSARSRETAYNEQFF. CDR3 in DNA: TGCAGTGCCCGGTCCAGGGAGACAGCCTACAATGAGCAGTTCTTC.

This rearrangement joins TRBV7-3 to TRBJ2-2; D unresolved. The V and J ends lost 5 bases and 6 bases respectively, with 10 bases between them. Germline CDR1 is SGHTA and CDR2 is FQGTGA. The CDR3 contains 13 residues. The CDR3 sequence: CASSDSTPGELFF. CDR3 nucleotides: TGTGCCAGCAGCGATTCGACGCCCGGGGAGCTGTTTTTT.

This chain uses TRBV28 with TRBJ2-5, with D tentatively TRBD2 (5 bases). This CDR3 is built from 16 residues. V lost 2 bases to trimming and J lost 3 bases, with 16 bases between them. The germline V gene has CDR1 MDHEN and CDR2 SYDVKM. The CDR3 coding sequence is TGTGCCAGCAGTTTAGGCCGCCGGGCGGGCGAAGAGACCCAGTACTTC. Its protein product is CASSLGRRAGEETQYF. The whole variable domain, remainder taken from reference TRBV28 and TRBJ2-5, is DVKVTQSSRYLVKRTGEKVFLECVQDMDHENMFWYRQDPGLGLRLIYFSYDVKMKEKGDIPEGYSVSREKKERFSLILESASTNQTSMYLCASSLGRRAGEETQYFGPGTRLLVL.

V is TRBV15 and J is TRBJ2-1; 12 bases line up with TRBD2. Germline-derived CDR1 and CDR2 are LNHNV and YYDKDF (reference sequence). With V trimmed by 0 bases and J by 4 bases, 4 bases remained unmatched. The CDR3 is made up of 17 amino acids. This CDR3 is CATSRDLTSGRYNEQFF. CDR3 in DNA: TGTGCCACCAGCAGAGATCTGACTAGCGGGAGATACAATGAGCAGTTCTTC.

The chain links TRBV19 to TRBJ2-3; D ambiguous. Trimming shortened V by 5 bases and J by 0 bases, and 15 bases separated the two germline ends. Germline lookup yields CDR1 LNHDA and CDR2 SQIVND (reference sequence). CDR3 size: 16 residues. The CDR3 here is CASSLDSSFSTDTQYF. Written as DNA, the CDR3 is TGTGCCAGTAGTCTTGACTCCTCCTTTAGCACAGATACGCAGTATTTT.

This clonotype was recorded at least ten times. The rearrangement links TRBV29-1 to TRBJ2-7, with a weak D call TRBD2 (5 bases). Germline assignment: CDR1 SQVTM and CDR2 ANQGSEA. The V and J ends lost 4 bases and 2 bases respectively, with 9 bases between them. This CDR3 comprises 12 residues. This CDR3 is CSVGRQAYEQYF. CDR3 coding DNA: TGCAGCGTTGGGAGGCAGGCCTACGAGCAGTACTTC.

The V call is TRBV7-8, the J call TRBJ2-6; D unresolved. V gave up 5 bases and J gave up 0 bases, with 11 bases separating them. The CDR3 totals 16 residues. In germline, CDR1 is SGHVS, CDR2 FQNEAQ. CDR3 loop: CASSRILFSGANVLTF. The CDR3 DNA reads TGTGCCAGCAGCCGTATCCTTTTCTCTGGGGCCAACGTCCTGACTTTC. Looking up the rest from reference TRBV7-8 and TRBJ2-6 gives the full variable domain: GAGVSQSPRYKVAKRGQDVALRCDPISGHVSLFWYQQALGQGPEFLTYFQNEAQLDKSGLPSDRFFAERPEGSVSTLKIQRTQQEDSAVYLCASSRILFSGANVLTFGAGSRLTVL.

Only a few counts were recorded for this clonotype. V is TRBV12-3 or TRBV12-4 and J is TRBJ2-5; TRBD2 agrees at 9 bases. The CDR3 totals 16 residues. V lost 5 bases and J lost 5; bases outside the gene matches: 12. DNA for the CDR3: TGTGCCAGCAGTCGGGGTCCAACGGCGGGAGGGGAGACCCAGTACTTC. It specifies CASSRGPTAGGETQYF.

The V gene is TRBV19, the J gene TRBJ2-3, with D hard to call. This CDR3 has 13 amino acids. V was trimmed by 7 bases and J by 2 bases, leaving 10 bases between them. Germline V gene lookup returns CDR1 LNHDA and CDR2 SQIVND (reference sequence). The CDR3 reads CASTPGATDTQYF. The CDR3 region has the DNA TGTGCCAGTACCCCAGGAGCCACAGATACGCAGTATTTT.

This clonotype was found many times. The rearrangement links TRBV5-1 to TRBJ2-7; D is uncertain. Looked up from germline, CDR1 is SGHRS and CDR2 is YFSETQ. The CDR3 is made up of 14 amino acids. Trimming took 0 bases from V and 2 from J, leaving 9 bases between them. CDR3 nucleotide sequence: TGCGCCAGCAGCTTGGGCCAGACCACCTACGAGCAGTACTTC. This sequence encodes CASSLGQTTYEQYF.

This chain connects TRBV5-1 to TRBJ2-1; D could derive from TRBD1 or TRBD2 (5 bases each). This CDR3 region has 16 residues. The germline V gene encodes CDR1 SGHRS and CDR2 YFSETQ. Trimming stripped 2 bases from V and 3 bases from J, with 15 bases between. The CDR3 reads CASSLYGAGGYNEQFF. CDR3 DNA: TGCGCCAGCAGCTTATATGGGGCGGGTGGCTACAATGAGCAGTTCTTC.

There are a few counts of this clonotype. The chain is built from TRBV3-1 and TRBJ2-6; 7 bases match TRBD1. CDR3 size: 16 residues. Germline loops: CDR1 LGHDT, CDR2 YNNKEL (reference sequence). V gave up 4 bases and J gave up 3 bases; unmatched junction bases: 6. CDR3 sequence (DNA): TGTGCCAGCAGCCTGAGGGGGCCCGGTGGGGCCAACGTCCTGACTTTC. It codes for CASSLRGPGGANVLTF.

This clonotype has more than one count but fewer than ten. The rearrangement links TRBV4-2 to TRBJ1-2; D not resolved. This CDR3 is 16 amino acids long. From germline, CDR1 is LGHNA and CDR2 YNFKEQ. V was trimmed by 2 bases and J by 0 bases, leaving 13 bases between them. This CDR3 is CASSQILGLANYGYTF. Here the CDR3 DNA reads TGTGCCAGCAGCCAAATACTGGGCCTGGCTAACTATGGCTACACCTTC.

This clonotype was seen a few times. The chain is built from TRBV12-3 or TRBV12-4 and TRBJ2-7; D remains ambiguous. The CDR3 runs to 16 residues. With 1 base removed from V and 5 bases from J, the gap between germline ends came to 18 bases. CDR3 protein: CASSLGDWEAKNEQYF. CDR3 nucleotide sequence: TGTGCCAGCAGTTTAGGGGATTGGGAAGCGAAGAACGAGCAGTACTTC.

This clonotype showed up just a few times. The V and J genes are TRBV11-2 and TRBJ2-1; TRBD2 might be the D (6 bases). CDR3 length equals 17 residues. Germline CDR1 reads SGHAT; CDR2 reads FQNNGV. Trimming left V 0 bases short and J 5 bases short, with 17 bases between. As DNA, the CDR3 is TGTGCCAGCAGCTTAGAGCTCGGCAGGGCGGGGCACAATGAGCAGTTCTTC. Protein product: CASSLELGRAGHNEQFF.

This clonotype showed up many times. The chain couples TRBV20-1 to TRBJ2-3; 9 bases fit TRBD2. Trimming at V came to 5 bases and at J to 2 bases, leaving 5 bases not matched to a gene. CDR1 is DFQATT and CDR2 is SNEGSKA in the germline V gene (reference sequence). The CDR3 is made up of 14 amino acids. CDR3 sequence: CSADLAGFTDTQYF. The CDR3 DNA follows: TGCAGTGCTGACCTAGCGGGGTTCACAGATACGCAGTATTTT.

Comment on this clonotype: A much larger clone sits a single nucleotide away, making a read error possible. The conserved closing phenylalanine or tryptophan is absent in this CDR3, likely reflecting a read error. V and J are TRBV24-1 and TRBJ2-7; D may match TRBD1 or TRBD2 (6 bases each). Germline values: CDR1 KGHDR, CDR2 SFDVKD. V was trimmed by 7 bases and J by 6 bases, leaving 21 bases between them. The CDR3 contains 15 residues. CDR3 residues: CATRRRGRTASEQYC. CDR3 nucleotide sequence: TGTGCCACCAGAAGGAGGGGAAGGACAGCTTCCGAGCAGTACTGC.

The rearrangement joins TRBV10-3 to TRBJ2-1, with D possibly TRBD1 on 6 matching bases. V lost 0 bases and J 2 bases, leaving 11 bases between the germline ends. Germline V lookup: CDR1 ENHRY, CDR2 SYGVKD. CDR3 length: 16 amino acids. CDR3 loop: CAISESLGATYNEQFF. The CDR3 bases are TGTGCCATCAGTGAGTCGCTGGGGGCAACCTACAATGAGCAGTTCTTC.